This T cell receptor beta chain appears in the sequencing data of a study of shared clonotypes between healthy human individuals. Study conclusions and caveats: A handful of donors had around 5% of their naive CD4 clonotypes in common.

Running of the assay took place at deep level. Clones were read by immunoSEQ multiplex PCR, and TCRdb kept only the in-frame ones, dropping some. The sample lists about 580,000 clones, roughly 98% occurring once. Regarding this clone: Its antigen is undetermined.

Terminally differentiated effector memory CD45RA+ cells were excluded from the naive CD8 cells, which were CD45RO-negative and positively selected for CCR7. Trimming cost V 6 bases and J 0 bases, with 16 bases left between them. Germline loops: CDR1 SEHNR, CDR2 FQNEAQ (reference sequence). The CDR3 is 16 residues long. Sequencing input: naive CD8+ T cells sorted from blood. The genes are TRBV7-9 and TRBJ2-3; D is unclear. The clonotype originates from a man in his thirties or forties in good health. The CDR3 is CASSYFDTSSTDTQYF. CDR3 nucleotide sequence: TGTGCCAGCAGTTACTTCGACACCTCTAGCACAGATACGCAGTATTTT.